This T cell receptor (beta chain) was sequenced during a study of response to subunit inactivated influenza vaccine. The germline CDR1 and CDR2 sequences are MGHRA and YSYEKL. V shed 4 bases, J shed 1 base, and the junction held 10 bases outside the gene matches. This CDR3 contains 18 residues. MiXCR, run by TCRdb on the RT-PCR reads, gives a single entry per CDR3 protein. The sample comprises more than 450,000 distinct CDR3 sequences, approximately 12% of which are singletons, and roughly 10% rests with the top ten. Here the sequenced sample was PBMCs from blood, taken on the day of vaccination. The chain has TRBV4-1 and TRBJ2-4; 10 positions agree with TRBD2. The source of this sequence is a man aged 45-65 years who received an inactivated influenza vaccine. The CDR3 here is CASSPNPAGGPAKNIQYF. Here the CDR3 DNA reads TGCGCCAGCAGCCCAAACCCAGCGGGGGGGCCGGCCAAAAACATTCAGTACTTC.